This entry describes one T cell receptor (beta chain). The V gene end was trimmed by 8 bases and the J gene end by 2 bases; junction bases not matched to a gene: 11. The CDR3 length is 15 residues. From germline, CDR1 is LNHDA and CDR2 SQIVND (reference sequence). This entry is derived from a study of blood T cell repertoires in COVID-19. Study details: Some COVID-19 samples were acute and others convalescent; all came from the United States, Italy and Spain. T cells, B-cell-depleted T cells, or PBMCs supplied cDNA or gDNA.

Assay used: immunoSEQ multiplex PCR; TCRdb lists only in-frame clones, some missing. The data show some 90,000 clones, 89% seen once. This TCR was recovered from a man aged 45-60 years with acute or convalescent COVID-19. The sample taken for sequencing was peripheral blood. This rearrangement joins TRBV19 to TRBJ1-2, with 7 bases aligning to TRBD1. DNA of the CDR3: TGTGCCAGTTCCACAGGGGCGCGTTTGAACTATGGCTACACCTTC. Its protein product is CASSTGARLNYGYTF.